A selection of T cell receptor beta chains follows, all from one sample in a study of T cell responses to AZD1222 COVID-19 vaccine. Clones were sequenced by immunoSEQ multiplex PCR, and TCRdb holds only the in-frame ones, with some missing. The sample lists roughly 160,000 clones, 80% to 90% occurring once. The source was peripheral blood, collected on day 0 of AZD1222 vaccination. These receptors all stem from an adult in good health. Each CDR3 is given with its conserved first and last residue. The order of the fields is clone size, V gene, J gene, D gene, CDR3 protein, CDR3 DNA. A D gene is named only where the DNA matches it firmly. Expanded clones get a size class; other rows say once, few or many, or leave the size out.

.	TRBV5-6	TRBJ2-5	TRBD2	CASRLWRGQETQYF	TGTGCCAGCAGACTGTGGCGGGGGCAAGAGACCCAGTACTTC
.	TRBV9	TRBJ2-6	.	CASSVAGTLSGANVLTF	TGTGCCAGCAGCGTAGCGGGTACCCTCTCTGGGGCCAACGTCCTGACTTTC
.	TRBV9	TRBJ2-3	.	CASSQGLGSDTQYF	TGTGCCAGCAGTCAGGGTCTGGGATCAGATACGCAGTATTTT
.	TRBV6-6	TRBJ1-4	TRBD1	CASRNGRDRVNEKLFF	TGTGCCAGCAGAAACGGCCGGGACAGGGTTAATGAAAAACTGTTTTTT
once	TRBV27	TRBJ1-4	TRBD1	CASSLGTGGPTNEKLFF	TGTGCCAGCAGTTTAGGGACAGGGGGCCCCACTAATGAAAAACTGTTTTTT
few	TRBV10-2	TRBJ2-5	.	CASSLGGQETQYF	TGCGCCAGCAGTCTGGGAGGACAAGAGACCCAGTACTTC
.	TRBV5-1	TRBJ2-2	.	CASSLISANTGELFF	TGCGCCAGCAGCTTGATAAGCGCGAACACCGGGGAGCTGTTTTTT
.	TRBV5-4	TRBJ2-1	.	CASSLSAYNEQFF	TGTGCCAGCAGCTTGTCAGCCTACAATGAGCAGTTCTTC
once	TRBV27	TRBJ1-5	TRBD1	CASSLDRGDQPQHF	TGTGCCAGCAGTTTAGACAGGGGAGACCAGCCCCAGCATTTT
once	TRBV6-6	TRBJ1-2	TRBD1	CASRPRDRSSNYGYTF	TGTGCCAGCAGACCCAGGGACAGGTCTTCTAACTATGGCTACACCTTC
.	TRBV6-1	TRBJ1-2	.	CASSEVLQGYYGYTF	TGTGCCAGCAGTGAAGTCCTACAGGGTTACTATGGCTACACCTTC
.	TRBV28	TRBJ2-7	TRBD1	CASRPPLGQATYEQYF	TGTGCCAGCAGGCCTCCACTGGGACAGGCCACCTACGAGCAGTACTTC
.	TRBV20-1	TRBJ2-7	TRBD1	CSATGTAQYF	TGCAGTGCTACAGGGACAGCACAGTACTTC
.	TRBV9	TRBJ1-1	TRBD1	CASSAGGGTEAFF	TGTGCCAGCAGCGCAGGGGGGGGCACTGAAGCTTTCTTT
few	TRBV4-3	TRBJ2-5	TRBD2	CASSQRTGSGGETQYF	TGCGCCAGCAGCCAACGTACCGGTAGCGGGGGCGAGACCCAGTACTTC
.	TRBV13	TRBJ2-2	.	CASSLGRPNTGELFF	TGTGCCAGCAGCCTTGGGAGGCCGAACACCGGGGAGCTGTTTTTT
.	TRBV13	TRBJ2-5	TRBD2	CASSLGASGGQETQYF	TGTGCCAGCAGCTTAGGGGCTAGCGGGGGGCAAGAGACCCAGTACTTC
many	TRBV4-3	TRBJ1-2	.	CASSQDLASGNYGYTF	TGCGCCAGCAGCCAAGATCTCGCGAGCGGGAACTATGGCTACACCTTC
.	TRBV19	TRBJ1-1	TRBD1	CASSADREMNTEAFF	TGTGCCAGTAGTGCCGACAGGGAAATGAACACTGAAGCTTTCTTT
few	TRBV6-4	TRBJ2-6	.	CASSDSGSGANVLTF	TGTGCCAGCAGTGACTCAGGTTCTGGGGCCAACGTCCTGACTTTC
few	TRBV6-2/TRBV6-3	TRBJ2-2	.	CASSYAGELFF	TGTGCCAGCAGTTACGCCGGGGAGCTGTTTTTT
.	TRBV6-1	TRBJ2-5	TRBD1	CASSDRDSQETQYF	TGTGCCAGCAGTGACCGGGACAGCCAAGAGACCCAGTACTTC
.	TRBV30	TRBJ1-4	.	CAWRRGSHEKLFF	TGTGCCTGGAGACGGGGGTCCCATGAAAAACTGTTTTTT
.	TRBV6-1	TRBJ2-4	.	CASSESFSYIQYF	TGTGCCAGCAGTGAAAGCTTCTCGTACATTCAGTACTTC
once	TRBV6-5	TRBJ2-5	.	CASSFDFQETQYF	TGTGCCAGCAGTTTTGACTTCCAAGAGACCCAGTACTTC
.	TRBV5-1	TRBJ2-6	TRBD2	CASSSSSGSGANVLTF	TGCGCCAGCAGCTCAAGTAGCGGGTCTGGGGCCAACGTCCTGACTTTC
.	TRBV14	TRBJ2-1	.	CASSQAAGFSHNEQFF	TGTGCCAGCAGCCAAGCTGCAGGTTTTAGCCACAATGAGCAGTTCTTC
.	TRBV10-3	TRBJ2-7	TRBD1	CAISDGTGPYEQYF	TGTGCCATCAGTGATGGGACAGGGCCCTACGAGCAGTACTTC
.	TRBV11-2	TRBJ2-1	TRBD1	CASSGQGSAYNEQFF	TGTGCCAGCAGCGGACAGGGAAGCGCCTACAATGAGCAGTTCTTC
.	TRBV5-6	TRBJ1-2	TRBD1	CASSPWTGDGYTF	TGTGCCAGCAGCCCATGGACAGGGGATGGCTACACCTTC
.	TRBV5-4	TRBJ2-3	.	CASSLDRHTDTQYF	TGTGCCAGCAGCTTGGACAGACACACAGATACGCAGTATTTT
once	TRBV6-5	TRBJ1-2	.	CATRTAGYYGYTF	TGTGCCACCCGTACGGCAGGCTACTATGGCTACACCTTC
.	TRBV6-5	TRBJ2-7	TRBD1	CASSMWDSSYEQYF	TGTGCCAGCAGTATGTGGGACAGCTCCTACGAGCAGTACTTC
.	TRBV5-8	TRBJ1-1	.	CASSLVLGTMNTEAFF	TGTGCCAGCAGCTTGGTATTGGGCACTATGAACACTGAAGCTTTCTTT
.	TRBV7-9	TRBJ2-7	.	CASSLAETGSSEQYF	TGTGCCAGCAGCTTAGCTGAGACAGGTTCTTCCGAGCAGTACTTC
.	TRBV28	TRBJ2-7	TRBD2	CASSPNRGGSYEQYF	TGTGCCAGCAGTCCCAACCGGGGCGGGAGCTACGAGCAGTACTTC
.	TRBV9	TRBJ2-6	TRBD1	CASSARDRSRSGANVLTF	TGTGCCAGCAGCGCAAGGGACAGGTCACGATCTGGGGCCAACGTCCTGACTTTC
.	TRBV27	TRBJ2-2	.	CASSLHDSLGGTGELFF	TGTGCCAGCAGTTTACACGACAGTCTTGGAGGCACCGGGGAGCTGTTTTTT
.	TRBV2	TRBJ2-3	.	CASKATSTDTQYF	TGTGCCAGCAAGGCGACCAGCACAGATACGCAGTATTTT
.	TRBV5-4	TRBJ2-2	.	CASSLFQDYANTGELFF	TGTGCCAGCAGCTTGTTCCAGGACTACGCGAACACCGGGGAGCTGTTTTTT
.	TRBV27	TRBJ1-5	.	CASSFQGNQPQHF	TGTGCCAGCAGTTTCCAGGGCAATCAGCCCCAGCATTTT
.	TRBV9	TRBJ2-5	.	CASSGGLQETQYF	TGTGCCAGCAGCGGCGGCCTCCAAGAGACCCAGTACTTC
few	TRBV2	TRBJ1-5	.	CASRGDGINQPQHF	TGTGCCAGCAGGGGGGACGGAATCAATCAGCCCCAGCATTTT
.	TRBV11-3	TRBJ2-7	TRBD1	CASSLTGTGAEQYF	TGTGCCAGCAGCTTAACGGGGACAGGGGCCGAGCAGTACTTC
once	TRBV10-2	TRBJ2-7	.	CASSELDIRSYEQYF	TGCGCCAGCAGTGAGTTGGACATCCGGTCCTACGAGCAGTACTTC
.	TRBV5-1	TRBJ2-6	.	CASSLDRDSVLTF	TGCGCCAGCAGCTTGGACAGGGATTCCGTCCTGACTTTC
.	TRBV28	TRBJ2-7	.	CASSPQGGSYEQYF	TGTGCCAGCAGCCCCCAGGGGGGCTCGTACGAGCAGTACTTC
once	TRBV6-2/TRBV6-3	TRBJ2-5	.	CASSYGRGETQYF	TGTGCCAGCAGTTATGGACGGGGGGAGACCCAGTACTTC
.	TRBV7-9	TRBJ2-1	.	CASSFGSSYNEQFF	TGTGCCAGCAGCTTCGGTAGCTCCTACAATGAGCAGTTCTTC
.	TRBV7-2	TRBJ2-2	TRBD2	CASSFSASGAPTDGELFF	TGTGCCAGCAGCTTCTCCGCTAGCGGGGCCCCCACCGACGGGGAGCTGTTTTTT
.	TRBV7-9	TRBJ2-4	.	CASSPGWGEILAKNIQYF	TGTGCCAGCAGCCCCGGTTGGGGGGAGATTCTAGCCAAAAACATTCAGTACTTC
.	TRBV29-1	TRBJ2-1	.	CSVEYRRSEQFF	TGCAGCGTTGAGTACCGGAGGTCCGAGCAGTTCTTC
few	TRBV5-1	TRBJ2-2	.	CASSLRDTGELFF	TGCGCCAGCAGCTTGAGGGACACCGGGGAGCTGTTTTTT
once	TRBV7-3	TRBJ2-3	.	CASSLRGAKTDTQYF	TGTGCCAGCAGCTTACGGGGGGCCAAGACAGATACGCAGTATTTT
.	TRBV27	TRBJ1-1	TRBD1	CASSIDRGLTEAFF	TGTGCCAGCAGTATAGACAGGGGGCTGACTGAAGCTTTCTTT
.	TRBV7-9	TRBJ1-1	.	CASSPPGGDTEAFF	TGTGCCAGCAGCCCGCCGGGGGGGGACACTGAAGCTTTCTTT
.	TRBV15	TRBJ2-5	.	CATSSPGPQETQYF	TGTGCCACCAGCAGTCCGGGACCCCAAGAGACCCAGTACTTC
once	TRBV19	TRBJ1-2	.	CASSSNIGGFYGYTF	TGTGCCAGTAGTTCTAACATAGGAGGGTTCTATGGCTACACCTTC